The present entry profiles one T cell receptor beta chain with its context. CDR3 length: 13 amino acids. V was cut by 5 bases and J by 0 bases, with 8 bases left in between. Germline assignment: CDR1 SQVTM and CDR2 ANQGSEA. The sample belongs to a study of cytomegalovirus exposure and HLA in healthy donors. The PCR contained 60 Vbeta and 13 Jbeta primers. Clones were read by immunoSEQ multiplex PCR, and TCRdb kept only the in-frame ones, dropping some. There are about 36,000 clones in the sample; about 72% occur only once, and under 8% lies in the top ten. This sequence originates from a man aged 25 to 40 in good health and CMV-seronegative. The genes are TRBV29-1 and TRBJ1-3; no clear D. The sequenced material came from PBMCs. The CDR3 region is CSVTYPSGNTIYF. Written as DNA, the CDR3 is TGCAGCGTTACCTACCCCTCTGGAAACACCATATATTTT.